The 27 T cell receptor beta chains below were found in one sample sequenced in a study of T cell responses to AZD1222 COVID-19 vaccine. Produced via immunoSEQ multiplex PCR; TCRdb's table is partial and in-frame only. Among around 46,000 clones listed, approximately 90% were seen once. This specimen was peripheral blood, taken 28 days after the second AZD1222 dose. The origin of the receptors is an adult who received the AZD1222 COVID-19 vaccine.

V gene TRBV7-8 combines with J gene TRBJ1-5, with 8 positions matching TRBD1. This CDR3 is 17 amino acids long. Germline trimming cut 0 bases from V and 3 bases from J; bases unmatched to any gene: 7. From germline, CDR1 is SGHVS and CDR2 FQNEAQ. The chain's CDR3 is CASSLAHRTGINQPQHF. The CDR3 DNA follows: TGTGCCAGCAGCTTAGCGCACCGGACAGGGATCAATCAGCCCCAGCATTTT.

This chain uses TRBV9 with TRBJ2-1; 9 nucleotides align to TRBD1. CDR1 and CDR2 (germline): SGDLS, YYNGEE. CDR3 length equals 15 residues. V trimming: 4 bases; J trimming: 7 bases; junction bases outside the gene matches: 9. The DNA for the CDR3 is TGTGCCAGCAGCCCCGAGGGACAGGGAGGAAATGAGCAGTTCTTC. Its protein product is CASSPEGQGGNEQFF.

In nucleotides, the CDR3 is TGTGCCAGCAGCGCCCAGGGAGGCTACACCTTC. This encodes CASSAQGGYTF. The genes are TRBV7-6 and TRBJ1-2, with a possible D match to TRBD1 (5 bases). V shed 5 bases and J shed 8 bases, with 9 bases lying between them. The CDR3 consists of 11 residues. Germline V CDR1 and CDR2: SGHVS, FNYEAQ.

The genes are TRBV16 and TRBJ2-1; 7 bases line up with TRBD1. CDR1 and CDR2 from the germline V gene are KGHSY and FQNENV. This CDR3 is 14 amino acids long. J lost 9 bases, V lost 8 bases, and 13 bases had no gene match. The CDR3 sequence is CASCRDRTSGEQFF. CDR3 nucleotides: TGTGCCAGCTGCCGGGACAGAACCTCTGGTGAGCAGTTCTTC.

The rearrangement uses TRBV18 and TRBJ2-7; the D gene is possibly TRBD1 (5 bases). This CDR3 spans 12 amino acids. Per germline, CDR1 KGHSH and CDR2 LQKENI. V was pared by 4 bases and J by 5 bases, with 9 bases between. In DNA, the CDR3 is TGTGCCAGCTCACTGAAGGGGCACGAGCAGTACTTC. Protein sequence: CASSLKGHEQYF.

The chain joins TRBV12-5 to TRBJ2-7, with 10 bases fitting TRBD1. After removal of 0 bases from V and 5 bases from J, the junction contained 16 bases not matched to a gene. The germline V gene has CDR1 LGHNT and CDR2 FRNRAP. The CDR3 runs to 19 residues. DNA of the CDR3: TGTGCTAGTGGTTTGGTACGACTATCAGGACAGGGGGTTCGCCACGAGCAGTACTTC. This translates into CASGLVRLSGQGVRHEQYF.

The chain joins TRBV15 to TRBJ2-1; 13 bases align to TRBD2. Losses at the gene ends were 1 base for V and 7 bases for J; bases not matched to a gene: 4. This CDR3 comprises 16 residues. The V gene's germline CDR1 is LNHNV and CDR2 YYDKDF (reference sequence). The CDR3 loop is CATSRGTSGGKNEQFF. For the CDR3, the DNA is TGTGCCACCAGCAGAGGGACTAGCGGGGGTAAGAATGAGCAGTTCTTC.

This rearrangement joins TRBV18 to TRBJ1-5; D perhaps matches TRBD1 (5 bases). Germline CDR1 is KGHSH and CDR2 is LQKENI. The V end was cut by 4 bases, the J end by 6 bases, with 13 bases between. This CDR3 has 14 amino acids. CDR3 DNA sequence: TGTGCCAGCTCACTCGGGAGCCAGGGTCAGCCCCAGCATTTT. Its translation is CASSLGSQGQPQHF.

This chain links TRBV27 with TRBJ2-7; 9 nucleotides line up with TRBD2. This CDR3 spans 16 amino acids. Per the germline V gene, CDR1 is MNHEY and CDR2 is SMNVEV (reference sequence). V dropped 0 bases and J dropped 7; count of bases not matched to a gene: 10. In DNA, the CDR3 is TGTGCCAGCAGTTTATCATGGCGGGAGGGCACTGGGGAGCAGTACTTC. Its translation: CASSLSWREGTGEQYF.

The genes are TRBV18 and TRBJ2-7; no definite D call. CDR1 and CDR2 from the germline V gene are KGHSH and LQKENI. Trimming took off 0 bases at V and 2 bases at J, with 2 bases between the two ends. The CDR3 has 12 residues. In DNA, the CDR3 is TGTGCCAGCTCACCACCCACCTACGAGCAGTACTTC. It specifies CASSPPTYEQYF.

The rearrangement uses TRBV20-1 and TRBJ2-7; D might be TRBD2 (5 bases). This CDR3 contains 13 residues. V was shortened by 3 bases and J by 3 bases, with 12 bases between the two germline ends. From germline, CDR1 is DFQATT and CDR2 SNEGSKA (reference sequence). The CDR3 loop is CSASPRVLYEQYF. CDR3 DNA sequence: TGCAGTGCTAGTCCGCGGGTTCTCTACGAGCAGTACTTC.

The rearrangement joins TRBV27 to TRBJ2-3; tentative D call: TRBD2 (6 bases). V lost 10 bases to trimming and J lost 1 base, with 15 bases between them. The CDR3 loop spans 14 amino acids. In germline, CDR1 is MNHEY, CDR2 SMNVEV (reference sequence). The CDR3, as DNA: TGTGCCACCGCGGGGAGGTTTGGCACAGATACGCAGTATTTT. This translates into CATAGRFGTDTQYF.

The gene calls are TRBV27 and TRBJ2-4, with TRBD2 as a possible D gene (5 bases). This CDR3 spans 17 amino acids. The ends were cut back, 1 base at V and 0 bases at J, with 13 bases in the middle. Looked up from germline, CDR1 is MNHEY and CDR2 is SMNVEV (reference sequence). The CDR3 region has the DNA TGTGCCAGCAGTTTATGGGCGGACTCGCTAGCCAAAAACATTCAGTACTTC. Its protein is CASSLWADSLAKNIQYF.

The DNA for the CDR3 is TGTGCCAGAAGCTTCTTCCGGGACACTTTGAATGAAAAACTGTTTTTT. It specifies CARSFFRDTLNEKLFF. This chain links TRBV5-3 with TRBJ1-4, with D perhaps TRBD1 (6 bases). TRBV5-3 qualifies as an ORF whose function is uncertain. The V end lost 2 bases, the J end lost 5 bases, and 16 bases lay between the germline ends. This CDR3 region has 16 residues.

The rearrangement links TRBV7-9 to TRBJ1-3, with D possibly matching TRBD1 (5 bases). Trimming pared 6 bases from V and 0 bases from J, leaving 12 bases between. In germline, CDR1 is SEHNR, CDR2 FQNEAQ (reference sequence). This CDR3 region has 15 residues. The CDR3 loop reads CASSLTGSSGNTIYF. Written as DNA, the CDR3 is TGTGCCAGCAGTTTAACAGGTTCCTCTGGAAACACCATATATTTT.

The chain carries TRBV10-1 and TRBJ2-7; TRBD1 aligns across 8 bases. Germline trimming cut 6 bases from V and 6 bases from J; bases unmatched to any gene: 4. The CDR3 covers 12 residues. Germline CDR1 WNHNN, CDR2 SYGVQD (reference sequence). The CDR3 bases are TGCGCCAGCAGCCAGGGGGCTGGCGAGCAGTACTTC. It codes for CASSQGAGEQYF.

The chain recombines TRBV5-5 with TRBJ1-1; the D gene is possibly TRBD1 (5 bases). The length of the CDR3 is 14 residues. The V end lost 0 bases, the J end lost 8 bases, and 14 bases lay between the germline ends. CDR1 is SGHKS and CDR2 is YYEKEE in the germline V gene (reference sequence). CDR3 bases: TGTGCCAGCAGCTTGGATATGGGGCCTTCCGAAGCTTTCTTT. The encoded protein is CASSLDMGPSEAFF.

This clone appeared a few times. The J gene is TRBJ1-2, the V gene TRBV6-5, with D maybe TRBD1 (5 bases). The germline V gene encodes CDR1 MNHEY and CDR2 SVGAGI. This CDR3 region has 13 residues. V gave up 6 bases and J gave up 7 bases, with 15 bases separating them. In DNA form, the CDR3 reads TGTGCCAGCAGACCGGGACCGGGGGGTGGCTACACCTTC. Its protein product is CASRPGPGGGYTF.

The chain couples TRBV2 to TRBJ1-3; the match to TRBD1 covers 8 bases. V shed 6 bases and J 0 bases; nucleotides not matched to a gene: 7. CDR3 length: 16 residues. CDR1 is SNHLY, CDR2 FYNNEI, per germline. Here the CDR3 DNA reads TGTGCCAGCAGGGACAGGGCTCTACTCTCTGGAAACACCATATATTTT. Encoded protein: CASRDRALLSGNTIYF.

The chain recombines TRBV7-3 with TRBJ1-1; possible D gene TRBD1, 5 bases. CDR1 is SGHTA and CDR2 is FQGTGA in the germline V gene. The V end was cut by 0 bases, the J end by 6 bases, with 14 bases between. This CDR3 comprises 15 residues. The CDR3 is CASSLTSGGLSEAFF. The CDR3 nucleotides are TGTGCCAGCAGCTTAACGAGTGGGGGTTTATCTGAAGCTTTCTTT.

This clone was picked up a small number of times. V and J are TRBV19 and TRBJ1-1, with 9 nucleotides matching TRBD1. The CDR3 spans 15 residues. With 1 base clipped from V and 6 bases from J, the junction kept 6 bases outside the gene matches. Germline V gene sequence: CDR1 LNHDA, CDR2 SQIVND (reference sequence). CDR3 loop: CASSIGDRVNAEAFF. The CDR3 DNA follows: TGTGCCAGTAGTATAGGGGACAGGGTCAACGCTGAAGCTTTCTTT.

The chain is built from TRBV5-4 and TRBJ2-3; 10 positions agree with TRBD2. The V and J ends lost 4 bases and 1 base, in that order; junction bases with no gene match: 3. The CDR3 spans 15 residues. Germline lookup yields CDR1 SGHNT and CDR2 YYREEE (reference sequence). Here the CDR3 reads CASSTGTSGTDTQYF. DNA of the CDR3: TGTGCCAGCAGCACCGGGACTAGCGGCACAGATACGCAGTATTTT.

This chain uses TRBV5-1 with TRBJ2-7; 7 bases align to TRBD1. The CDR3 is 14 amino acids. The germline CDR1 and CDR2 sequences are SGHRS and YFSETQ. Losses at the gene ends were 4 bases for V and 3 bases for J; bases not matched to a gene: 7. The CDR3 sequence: CASSVTGQYYEQYF. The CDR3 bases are TGCGCCAGCAGCGTCACGGGACAGTACTACGAGCAGTACTTC.

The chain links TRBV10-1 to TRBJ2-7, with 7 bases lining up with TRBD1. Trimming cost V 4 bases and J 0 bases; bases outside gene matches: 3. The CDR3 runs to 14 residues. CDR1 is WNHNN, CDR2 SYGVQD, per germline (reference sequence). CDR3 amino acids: CASSARQGSYEQYF. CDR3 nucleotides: TGCGCCAGCAGTGCTAGACAGGGCTCCTACGAGCAGTACTTC.

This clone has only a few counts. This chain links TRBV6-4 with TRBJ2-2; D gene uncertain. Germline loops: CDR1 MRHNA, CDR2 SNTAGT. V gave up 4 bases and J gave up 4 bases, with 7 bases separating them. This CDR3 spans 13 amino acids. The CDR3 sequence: CASSATTTGELFF. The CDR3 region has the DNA TGTGCCAGCAGTGCCACAACCACCGGGGAGCTGTTTTTT.

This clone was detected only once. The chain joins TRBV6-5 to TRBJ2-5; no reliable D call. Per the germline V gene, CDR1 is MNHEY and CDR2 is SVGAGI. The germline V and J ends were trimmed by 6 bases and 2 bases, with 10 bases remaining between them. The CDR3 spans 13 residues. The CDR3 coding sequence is TGTGCCAGCAGGCCCCCGGCTCAAGAGACCCAGTACTTC. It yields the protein CASRPPAQETQYF.

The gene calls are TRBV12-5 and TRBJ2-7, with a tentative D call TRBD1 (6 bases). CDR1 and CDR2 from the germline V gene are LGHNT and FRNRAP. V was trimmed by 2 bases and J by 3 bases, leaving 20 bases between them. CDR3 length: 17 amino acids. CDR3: CASGLTKEGVTYYEQYF. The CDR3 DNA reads TGTGCTAGTGGTTTGACAAAAGAGGGGGTGACCTACTACGAGCAGTACTTC.